This T cell receptor beta chain was sequenced for a study of Ad26.COV2.S vaccination and SARS-CoV-2 variants (dated by TCRdb to about 2021). With respect to the entire study: Donors in the vaccine arm were drawn from COV1001, a multicentre, randomized, double-blind, placebo-controlled phase I-IIa trial testing Ad26.COV2.S in healthy adults. A total of 32 samples were included in the TCR-sequenced set, comprising approximately 20 Ad26.COV2.S vaccine recipients, 5 placebo recipients and 8 SARS-CoV-2 convalescent individuals. Investigators did not know the trial group allocation while performing experiments and assessing outcomes. Trial participants were randomized into five groups of five, in which low-dose or high-dose Ad26.COV2.S was given once or twice, or placebo was given on both occasions. Ad26.COV2.S was given intramuscularly at 5x10^10 or 1x10^11 viral particles, as a single shot or as two shots 56 days apart. Sequencing of the TCRbeta repertoire served to evaluate the specificity and breadth of SARS-CoV-2-reactive T cell receptors following Ad26.COV2.S vaccination. General study outcomes and caveats: The authors noted that the TCR breadth and depth analyses may have underestimated total T cell responses. Compared with placebo recipients, Ad26.COV2.S recipients showed higher spike-specific TCR breadth (P = 0.0014). Substantial breadth of spike-specific CD8+ and CD4+ T cell responses was reported after vaccination. Comparing responses between vaccine doses or regimens was not something the study was powered to do. Vaccine and placebo recipients had similar non-spike TCR breadth, a finding consistent with the vaccine containing only spike.

TCRbeta CDR3 regions were sequenced with the immunoSEQ Assay. After extraction, genomic DNA underwent amplification by bias-controlled multiplex PCR, followed by high-throughput sequencing. On the authors' methods: To quantify the absolute abundance of each unique TCRbeta CDR3 region, sequences were collapsed and filtered. Usable DNA was measured by amplifying reference genes present in all nucleated cells, and TCRbeta template counts were normalized to that usable DNA to estimate T cell fraction. Repertoire TCRs were annotated as SARS-CoV-2-specific when V gene, CDR3 amino acid sequence and J gene were exactly matched to a known reactive TCR set. The reference SARS-CoV-2 TCR set came from MIRA and was filtered for enrichment in COVID-19-positive ImmuneCODE repertoires, removing public or cross-reactive TCRs. Using the MIRA antigens, annotated TCRs were further analysed by specific ORF or by position within an ORF. Depth was the summed frequency of annotated unique rearrangements, while breadth was defined as annotated unique rearrangements over total unique productive rearrangements. Two-sided Wilcoxon rank-sum tests were applied when comparing TCR breadth between groups. TCRdb holds this immuneACCESS table with in-frame rearrangements only. Some clones are missing; in checked studies, unresolved V genes explain under half, and the rest has no known cause. V and J calls and clone size are given by that table; D and trimming were obtained from the DNA. This sample has around 300,000 clones in its table, and around 89% of those were observed once. The ten largest clones represent 6.4% of the sample.

Explained via the paper, the treatment or condition label denotes: some 20 received Ad26.COV2.S at low or high dose, single or two shots; 5 received placebo; per-sample allocation not given. Repertoires of vaccine and placebo recipients were sequenced from samples collected on day 63 after the first injection. Cohort 1b enrolled about two dozen adults aged 18-55 years at a single site in Boston, USA, between 29 July and 7 August 2020. As a vaccine, Ad26.COV2.S was a replication-incompetent adenovirus type 26 vector that expressed a prefusion-stabilized SARS-CoV-2 spike protein derived from the original Wuhan strain. V sheds 0 bases and J sheds 8 bases, leaving 10 bases between their ends. The CDR3, from cysteine to phenylalanine, totals 14 residues. Only CDR3 DNA is held: 42 bases, read in frame from base 1. Based on the germline V gene (reference sequence), the CDR1 and CDR2 sequences are SEHNR and FQNEAQ.

In regard to this clone: Its specific antigen is unknown. It has no much larger one-base neighbor in the sample; base qualities were not kept.

This specimen was peripheral blood, taken in a trial of Ad26.COV2.S vaccine versus placebo. This TCR derives from a person between 18 and 65 years old who received the Ad26.COV2.S COVID-19 vaccine or a placebo. The chain joins TRBV7-9 to TRBJ1-4, with TRBD1 tentatively as D gene (5 bases match). The CDR3 protein is CASSLAGTEEKLFF. The nucleotides are TGTGCCAGCAGCTTAGCGGGGACGGAAGAAAAACTGTTTTTT.